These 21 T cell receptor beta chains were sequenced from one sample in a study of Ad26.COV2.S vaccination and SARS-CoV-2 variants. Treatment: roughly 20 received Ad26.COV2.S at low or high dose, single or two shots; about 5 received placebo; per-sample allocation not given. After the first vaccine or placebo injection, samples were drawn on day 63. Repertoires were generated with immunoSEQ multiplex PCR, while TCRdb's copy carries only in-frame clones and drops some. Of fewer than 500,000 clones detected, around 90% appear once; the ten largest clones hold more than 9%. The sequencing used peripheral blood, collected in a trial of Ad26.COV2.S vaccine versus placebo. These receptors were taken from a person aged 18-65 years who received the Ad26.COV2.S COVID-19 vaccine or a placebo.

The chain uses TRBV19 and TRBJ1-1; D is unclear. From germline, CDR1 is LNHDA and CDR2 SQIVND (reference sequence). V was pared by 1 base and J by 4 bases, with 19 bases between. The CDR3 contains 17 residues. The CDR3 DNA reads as TGTGCCAGTAGTATAGCTTCGGCCCCTCGTTGGTCCACTGAAGCTTTCTTT. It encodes CASSIASAPRWSTEAFF.

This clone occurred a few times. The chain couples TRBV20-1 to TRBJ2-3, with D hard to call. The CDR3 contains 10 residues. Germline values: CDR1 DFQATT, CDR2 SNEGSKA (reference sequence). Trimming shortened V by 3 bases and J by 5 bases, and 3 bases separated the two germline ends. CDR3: CSASVDTQYF. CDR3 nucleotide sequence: TGCAGTGCTAGTGTAGATACGCAGTATTTT.

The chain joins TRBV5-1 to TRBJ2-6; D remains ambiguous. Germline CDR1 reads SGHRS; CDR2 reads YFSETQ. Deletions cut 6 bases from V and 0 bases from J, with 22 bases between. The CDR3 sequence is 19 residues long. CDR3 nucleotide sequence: TGCGCCAGCACCCTGGGGTATCGCGCCGGAAGCTCTGGGGCCAACGTCCTGACTTTC. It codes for CASTLGYRAGSSGANVLTF.

CDR3 DNA sequence: TGTGCCAGCAGTTTCGTGTTAAGTCAGCCCCAGCATTTT. This sequence encodes CASSFVLSQPQHF. The chain combines TRBV6-2 or TRBV6-3 with TRBJ1-5, with D uncertain. Trimming removed 4 bases at V and 6 bases at J, with 10 bases between. Germline V gene lookup returns CDR1 MNHEY and CDR2 SVGEGT. This CDR3 spans 13 amino acids.

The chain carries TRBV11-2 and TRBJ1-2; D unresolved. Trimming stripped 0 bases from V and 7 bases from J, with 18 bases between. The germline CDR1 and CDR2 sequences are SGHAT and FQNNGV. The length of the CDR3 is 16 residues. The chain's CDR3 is CASSLDSFGRFSGYTF. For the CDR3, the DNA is TGTGCCAGCAGCTTAGATTCATTCGGACGATTTTCTGGCTACACCTTC.

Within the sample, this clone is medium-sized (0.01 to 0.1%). CDR3 nucleotide sequence: TGCGCCAGCAGCCCGAGGGAGGTTTCTGAAGCTTTCTTT. Protein: CASSPREVSEAFF. The J gene is TRBJ1-1, the V gene TRBV4-1; D not resolved. Germline V gene lookup returns CDR1 MGHRA and CDR2 YSYEKL. This CDR3 spans 13 amino acids. V dropped 4 bases and J dropped 6 bases, with 12 bases sitting between them.

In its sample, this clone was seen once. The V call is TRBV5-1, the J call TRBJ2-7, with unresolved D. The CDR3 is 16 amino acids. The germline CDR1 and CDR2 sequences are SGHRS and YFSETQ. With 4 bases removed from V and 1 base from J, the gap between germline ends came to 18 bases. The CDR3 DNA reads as TGCGCCAGCAGCCCGAACGGACGGACCCCATCCTACGAGCAGTACTTC. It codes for CASSPNGRTPSYEQYF.

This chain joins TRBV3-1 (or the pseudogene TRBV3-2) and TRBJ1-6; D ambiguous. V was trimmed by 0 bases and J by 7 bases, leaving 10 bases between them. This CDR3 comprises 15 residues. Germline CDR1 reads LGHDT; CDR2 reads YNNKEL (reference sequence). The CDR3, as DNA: TGTGCCAGCAGCCAAGAAAGACTGGAGAATTCACCCCTCCACTTT. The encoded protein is CASSQERLENSPLHF.

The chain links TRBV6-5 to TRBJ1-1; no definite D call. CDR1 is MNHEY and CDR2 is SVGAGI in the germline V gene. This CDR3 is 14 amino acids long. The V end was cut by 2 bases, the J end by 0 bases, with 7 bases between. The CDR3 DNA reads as TGTGCCAGCAGTTACGGCAGCCTGAACACTGAAGCTTTCTTT. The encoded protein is CASSYGSLNTEAFF.

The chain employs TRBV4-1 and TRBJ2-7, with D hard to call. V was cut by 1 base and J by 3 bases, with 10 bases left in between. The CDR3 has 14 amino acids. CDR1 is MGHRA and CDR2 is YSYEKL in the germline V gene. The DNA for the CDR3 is TGCGCCAGCAGCCAAGTCGCGACGGTCTACGAGCAGTACTTC. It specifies CASSQVATVYEQYF.

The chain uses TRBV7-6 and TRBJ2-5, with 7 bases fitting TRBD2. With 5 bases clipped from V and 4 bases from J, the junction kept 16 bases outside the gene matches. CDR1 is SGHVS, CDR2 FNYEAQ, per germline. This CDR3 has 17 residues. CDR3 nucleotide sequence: TGTGCCAGCAGCCGACTGACTAGCTCCCCCGTTTCAGAGACCCAGTACTTC. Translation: CASSRLTSSPVSETQYF.

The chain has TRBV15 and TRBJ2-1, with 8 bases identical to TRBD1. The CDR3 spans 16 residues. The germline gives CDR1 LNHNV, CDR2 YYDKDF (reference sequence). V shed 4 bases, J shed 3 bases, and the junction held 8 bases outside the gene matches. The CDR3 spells CATSISLGTGYNEQFF. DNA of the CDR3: TGTGCCACCAGCATTTCTCTCGGGACAGGCTACAATGAGCAGTTCTTC.

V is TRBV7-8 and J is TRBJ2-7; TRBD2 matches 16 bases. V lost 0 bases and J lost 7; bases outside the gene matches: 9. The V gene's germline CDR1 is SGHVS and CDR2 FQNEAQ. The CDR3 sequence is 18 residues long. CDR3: CASSLARDGTSGRGEQYF. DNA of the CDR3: TGTGCCAGCAGCTTAGCGCGGGACGGGACTAGCGGGAGGGGTGAGCAGTACTTC.

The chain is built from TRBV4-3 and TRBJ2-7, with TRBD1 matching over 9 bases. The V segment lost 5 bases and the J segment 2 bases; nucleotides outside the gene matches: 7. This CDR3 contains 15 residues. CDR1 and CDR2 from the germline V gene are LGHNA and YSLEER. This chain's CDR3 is CASSISRDRAYEQYF. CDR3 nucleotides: TGCGCCAGCAGCATTTCCCGGGACAGGGCCTACGAGCAGTACTTC.

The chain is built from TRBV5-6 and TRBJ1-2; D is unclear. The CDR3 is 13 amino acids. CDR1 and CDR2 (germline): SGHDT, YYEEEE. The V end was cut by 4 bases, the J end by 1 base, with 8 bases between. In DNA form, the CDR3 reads TGTGCCAGCAGCCCTACACATAACTATGGCTACACCTTC. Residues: CASSPTHNYGYTF. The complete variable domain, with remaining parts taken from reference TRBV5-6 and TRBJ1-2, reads DAGVTQSPTHLIKTRGQQVTLRCSPKSGHDTVSWYQQALGQGPQFIFQYYEEEERQRGNFPDRFSGHQFPNYSSELNVNALLLGDSALYLCASSPTHNYGYTFGSGTRLTVV.

The CDR3 coding sequence is TGTGCCAGCAGTTACCCGGGACAGGGCAACGAGCAGTACTTC. As protein: CASSYPGQGNEQYF. The rearrangement links TRBV6-2 or TRBV6-3 to TRBJ2-7, with TRBD1 identical over 9 bases. Germline V gene data show CDR1 as MNHEY and CDR2 as SVGEGT. V shed 2 bases, J shed 5 bases, and the junction held 4 bases outside the gene matches. This CDR3 has 14 residues.

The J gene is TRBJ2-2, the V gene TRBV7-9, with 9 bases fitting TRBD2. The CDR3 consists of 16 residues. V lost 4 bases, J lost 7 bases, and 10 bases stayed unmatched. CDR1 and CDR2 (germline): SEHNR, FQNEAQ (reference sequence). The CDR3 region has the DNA TGTGCCAGCAGCTCTATTGGCGGGAGGGCCGGCGGGGAGCTGTTTTTT. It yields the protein CASSSIGGRAGGELFF.

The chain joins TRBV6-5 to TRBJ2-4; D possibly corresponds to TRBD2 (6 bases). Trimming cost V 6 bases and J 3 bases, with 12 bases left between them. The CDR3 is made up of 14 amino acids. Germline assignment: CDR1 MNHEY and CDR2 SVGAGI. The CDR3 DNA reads TGTGCCAGCAGCCAGGGACTGAACAAAAACATTCAGTACTTC. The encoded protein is CASSQGLNKNIQYF.

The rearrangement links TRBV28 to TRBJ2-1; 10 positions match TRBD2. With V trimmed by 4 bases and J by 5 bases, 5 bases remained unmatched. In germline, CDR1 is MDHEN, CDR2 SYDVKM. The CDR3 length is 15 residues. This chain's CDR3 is CASSSSAGGNNEQFF. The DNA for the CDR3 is TGTGCCAGCAGTTCATCAGCGGGAGGGAACAATGAGCAGTTCTTC.

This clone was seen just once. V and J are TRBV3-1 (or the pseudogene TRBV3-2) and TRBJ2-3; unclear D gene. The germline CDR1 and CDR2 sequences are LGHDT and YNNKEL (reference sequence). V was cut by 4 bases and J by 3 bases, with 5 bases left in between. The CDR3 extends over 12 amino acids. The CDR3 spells CASSPNTDTQYF. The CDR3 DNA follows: TGTGCCAGCAGCCCAAATACAGATACGCAGTATTTT.

CDR3 bases: TGTGCCAGCAGCAACCTTCCGGGACAGGGCGTGGGGCCTAATGAAAAACTGTTTTTT. Amino acids: CASSNLPGQGVGPNEKLFF. The chain joins TRBV7-9 to TRBJ1-4; 9 bases match TRBD1. Losses at the gene ends were 5 bases for V and 3 bases for J; bases not matched to a gene: 16. The germline V gene encodes CDR1 SEHNR and CDR2 FQNEAQ (reference sequence). CDR3 length: 19 amino acids.